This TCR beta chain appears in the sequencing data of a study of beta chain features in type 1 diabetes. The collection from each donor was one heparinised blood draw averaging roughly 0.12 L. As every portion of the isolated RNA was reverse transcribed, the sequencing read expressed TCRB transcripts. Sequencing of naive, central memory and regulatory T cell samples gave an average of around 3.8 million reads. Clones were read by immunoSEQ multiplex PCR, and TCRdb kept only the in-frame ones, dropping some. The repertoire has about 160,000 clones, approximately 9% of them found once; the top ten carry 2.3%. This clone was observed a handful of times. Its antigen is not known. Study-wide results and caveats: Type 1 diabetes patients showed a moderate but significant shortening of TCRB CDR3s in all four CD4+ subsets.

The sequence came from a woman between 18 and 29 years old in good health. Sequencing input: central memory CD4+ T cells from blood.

CDR3 in amino acids: CASSSQGTEAFF. CDR3 coding DNA: TGTGCCAGCAGCTCCCAGGGCACTGAAGCTTTCTTT. The chain is built from TRBV7-3 and TRBJ1-1; a possible D gene is TRBD1 (5 bases). CDR1 SGHTA and CDR2 FQGTGA come from the germline V gene. The CDR3 contains 12 residues. Trimming left V 4 bases short and J 4 bases short, with 7 bases between. Full variable domain (missing parts from reference TRBV7-3 and TRBJ1-1): GAGVSQTPSNKVTEKGKYVELRCDPISGHTALYWYRQSLGQGPEFLIYFQGTGAADDSGLPNDRFFAVRPEGSVSTLKIQRTERGDSAVYLCASSSQGTEAFFGQGTRLTVV.